This T cell receptor beta chain was obtained from a study of OX40 agonist ivuxolimab in advanced cancers. Background on the study: Partial responses were achieved by three patients: one hepatocellular carcinoma, two cutaneous melanoma.

Sequencing was performed with immunoSEQ multiplex PCR; in TCRdb, only in-frame clones are kept and a portion is missing. Among some 84,000 clones listed, around 93% were seen once. Germline V gene data show CDR1 as LNHDA and CDR2 as SQIVND (reference sequence). V trimming: 2 bases; J trimming: 1 base; junction bases outside the gene matches: 4. This CDR3 spans 15 amino acids. Exclusion of a patient followed from autoimmune disease history or systemic immunosuppression. Researchers took blood at baseline, on cycle 4 day 1, and on cycle 7 day 1. The clonotype comes from an adult with an advanced solid tumor such as melanoma, head and neck, liver or kidney cancer. This sequence joins TRBV19 and TRBJ1-1, with 7 bases aligning to TRBD1. This material consisted of CD4+ or CD8+ T cells sorted from blood, taken in a trial of the OX40 agonist ivuxolimab. CDR3 sequence: CASSIRQGSNTEAFF. CDR3 nucleotide sequence: TGTGCCAGTAGTATACGACAGGGATCGAACACTGAAGCTTTCTTT.